The 26 T cell receptor beta chains in this list originate from one sample, sequenced in a study of CD8+CD57+ T cells in acquired aplastic anemia. TCR beta VDJ and CDR3 were profiled, and genomic DNA was the template. TCRdb re-called the reads with MiXCR, one entry per CDR3 protein. The sample carries approximately 200,000 distinct CDR3 sequences, about half recorded once. Patients sequenced had flow cytometry evidence of CD8+CD57+ cell expansion. The sample comprised sorted CD4+, CD8+, or CD8+CD57+ T cells (not recorded which) from PBMCs. The receptors shown here come from a human donor with aplastic anemia.

This clonotype was seen many times. The chain joins TRBV20-1 to TRBJ1-5; 8 bases are shared with TRBD1. The CDR3 has 15 residues. CDR1 and CDR2 from the germline V gene are DFQATT and SNEGSKA (reference sequence). Germline trimming cut 0 bases from V and 10 bases from J; bases unmatched to any gene: 11. The CDR3 reads CSARDPDRVYSPQHF. CDR3 in DNA: TGCAGTGCTAGAGATCCGGACAGGGTGTATAGTCCCCAGCATTTT.

The V and J genes are TRBV10-3 and TRBJ1-3; no clear D. The V gene lost 2 bases and the J gene lost 4 bases, with 9 bases spanning the gap. This CDR3 comprises 14 residues. Germline assignment: CDR1 ENHRY and CDR2 SYGVKD. The CDR3 protein is CAISESETGNTIYF. CDR3 in DNA: TGTGCCATCAGTGAGAGTGAAACGGGAAACACCATATATTTT.

Notes on this clonotype: This likely comes from a read error, as the CDR3 has no conserved phenylalanine or tryptophan at its end. This chain uses TRBV3-1 with TRBJ1-4, with D unresolved. V lost 4 bases and J lost 6, with 9 bases in between. The CDR3 extends over 13 amino acids. Germline V CDR1 and CDR2: LGHDT, YNNKEL (reference sequence). The CDR3 sequence: CASSPRPDEKLFS. The CDR3 DNA follows: TGTGCCAGCAGCCCCAGACCCGATGAAAAACTGTTTTCT.

The chain is built from TRBV7-3 and TRBJ2-7; no firm D call. Germline V gene data show CDR1 as SGHTA and CDR2 as FQGTGA. Trimming took off 2 bases at V and 0 bases at J, with 8 bases between the two ends. There are 14 residues in the CDR3. The CDR3 sequence is CASSLGSSSYEQYF. For the CDR3, the DNA is TGTGCCAGCAGCTTAGGGTCGAGCTCCTACGAGCAGTACTTC.

This clonotype appeared many times. J is TRBJ2-6 and V is TRBV7-9; TRBD1 matches 9 bases. The CDR3 length is 14 residues. Germline-derived CDR1 and CDR2 are SEHNR and FQNEAQ (reference sequence). V lost 1 base, J lost 12 bases, and 4 bases stayed unmatched. CDR3 nucleotides: TGTGCCAGCAGCTTAGTAGGGGGACAGGGCGTCCTGACTTTC. Protein sequence: CASSLVGGQGVLTF.

The chain has TRBV4-2 and TRBJ1-1, with D possibly TRBD1 on 5 matching bases. The CDR3 spans 15 residues. The germline V and J ends were trimmed by 2 bases and 7 bases, with 17 bases remaining between them. Germline CDR1 is LGHNA and CDR2 is YNFKEQ. In DNA form, the CDR3 reads TGTGCCAGCAGCCAACCGGGACTCCCGGGGGGTGAAGCTTTCTTT. Its protein is CASSQPGLPGGEAFF.

The CDR3 coding sequence is TGTGCCAGCAGTGTTACGCAGTATTTT. Its protein is CASSVTQYF. The rearrangement uses TRBV6-1 and TRBJ2-3; D unresolved. V dropped 4 bases and J dropped 8 bases, with 1 base sitting between them. The CDR3 runs to 9 residues. The germline V gene encodes CDR1 MNHNS and CDR2 SASEGT.

V gene TRBV4-1 combines with J gene TRBJ2-3, with TRBD1 identical over 11 bases. V shed 0 bases and J 6 bases; nucleotides not matched to a gene: 5. CDR1 and CDR2 (germline): MGHRA, YSYEKL. This CDR3 comprises 16 residues. CDR3 bases: TGCGCCAGCAGCCAAGAAGGACAGGGGGCTTCGGATACGCAGTATTTT. It translates to CASSQEGQGASDTQYF.

The V and J genes are TRBV3-1 and TRBJ2-2, with D unclear. CDR3 length: 15 residues. The V and J ends lost 1 base and 6 bases respectively, with 12 bases between them. Germline CDR1 and CDR2: LGHDT and YNNKEL (reference sequence). The CDR3 reads CASSQGRAQPGELFF. The CDR3 bases are TGTGCCAGCAGCCAAGGAAGGGCCCAGCCCGGGGAGCTGTTTTTT.

This clonotype has a count of ten or more. The V call is TRBV30, the J call TRBJ1-6; TRBD1 is a possible D gene (5 bases). V was trimmed by 4 bases and J by 7 bases, leaving 8 bases between them. This CDR3 is built from 12 residues. CDR1 is GTSNPN and CDR2 is SVGIG in the germline V gene (reference sequence). The CDR3 DNA sequence: TGTGCCTGGACCAGGGACAATTCACCCCTCCACTTT. Its protein is CAWTRDNSPLHF.

This clonotype appeared many times. This rearrangement joins TRBV3-1 to TRBJ2-1, with 7 bases aligning to TRBD2. This CDR3 contains 13 residues. Germline CDR1 and CDR2: LGHDT and YNNKEL (reference sequence). Germline trimming cut 3 bases from V and 5 bases from J; bases unmatched to any gene: 1. CDR3 coding DNA: TGTGCCAGCAGCCACCTAGCGGACAATGAGCAGTTCTTC. This encodes CASSHLADNEQFF.

Regarding this clonotype: Just one base apart from a much larger clone, this may be a read error. The chain carries TRBV20-1 and TRBJ2-4, with TRBD1 as a possible D gene (6 bases). CDR3 size: 14 residues. Per germline, CDR1 DFQATT and CDR2 SNEGSKA (reference sequence). V lost 5 bases and J 6 bases, leaving 17 bases between the germline ends. This CDR3 is CSASDRTSRNIQYF. CDR3 DNA sequence: TGCAGTGCTTCAGACAGGACGAGCAGAAACATTCAGTACTTC.

This clonotype was detected many times. The chain uses TRBV7-9 and TRBJ1-5, with D possibly being TRBD1 (5 bases). CDR1 is SEHNR and CDR2 is FQNEAQ in the germline V gene (reference sequence). Trimming pared 3 bases from V and 5 bases from J, leaving 5 bases between. The CDR3 length is 12 residues. CDR3 nucleotides: TGTGCCAGCAGCTTCAGGGATCAGCCCCAGCATTTT. It specifies CASSFRDQPQHF.

The J gene is TRBJ1-5, the V gene TRBV20-1; D may be TRBD1 (5 bases). Germline lookup yields CDR1 DFQATT and CDR2 SNEGSKA (reference sequence). The CDR3 loop spans 14 amino acids. V lost 4 bases and J lost 9, with 19 bases in between. CDR3 in amino acids: CSAMAGGSGGPQHF. In DNA, the CDR3 is TGCAGTGCTATGGCCGGTGGTAGCGGGGGGCCCCAGCATTTT.

In the case of this clonotype: A junction boundary mismatches the germline segment, possibly from a read error. The chain carries TRBV20-1 and TRBJ2-1; 13 positions agree with TRBD2. From germline, CDR1 is DFQATT and CDR2 SNEGSKA (reference sequence). The CDR3 loop spans 19 amino acids. The CDR3 DNA sequence: TGCAGTGCTAGGATATCGGGACTAGCGGGGTTTTTGGGAGACAATGGGCAGTTCTTC. Residues: CSARISGLAGFLGDNGQFF.

A word on this clonotype: This may stem from a read error, because a much larger clone lies one nucleotide away. This chain links TRBV7-9 with TRBJ1-1; 11 positions match TRBD1. The CDR3 is 16 amino acids. Germline V gives CDR1 SEHNR, CDR2 FQNEAQ (reference sequence). CDR3 sequence reads: CASSYRTGGAGTETFF. Written as DNA, the CDR3 is TGTGCCAGCAGCTATCGGACAGGGGGCGCTGGCACTGAAACTTTCTTT.

This rearrangement joins TRBV14 to TRBJ1-2; D not certain. Germline-derived CDR1 and CDR2 are SGHDN and FVKESK. V lost 1 base and J 7 bases, leaving 13 bases between the germline ends. The CDR3 has 14 residues. CDR3 DNA sequence: TGTGCCAGCAGCCAAGGGGGTGGCCCGCCTGGCTACACCTTC. Translating gives CASSQGGGPPGYTF.

The table lists this clonotype with many counts. The rearrangement links TRBV2 to TRBJ1-4; possibly TRBD1 for D (6 bases). The germline V gene has CDR1 SNHLY and CDR2 FYNNEI. The CDR3 has 15 amino acids. The ends were cut back, 4 bases at V and 8 bases at J, with 17 bases in the middle. CDR3 DNA sequence: TGTGCCAGCAGTGGTGGATGGGCAGGGGTCGAAAAACTGTTTTTT. Protein: CASSGGWAGVEKLFF.

This chain links TRBV5-4 with TRBJ1-5, with 7 positions matching TRBD1. Trimming took 5 bases from V and 11 from J; bases not matched to a gene: 13. The CDR3 consists of 14 residues. CDR1 and CDR2 from the germline V gene are SGHNT and YYREEE (reference sequence). The CDR3 bases are TGTGCCAGCAGGATACAGGGGTTGGGGGAGACCCAGCATTTT. Translating it yields CASRIQGLGETQHF.

This clonotype was recorded at least ten times. This chain joins TRBV12-3 or TRBV12-4 and TRBJ2-7; 9 bases fit TRBD2. V trimming: 1 base; J trimming: 6 bases; junction bases outside the gene matches: 4. CDR3 length: 14 residues. The CDR3 nucleotides read TGTGCCAGCAGTTTAGTCCAAGCGGGGGGCGAGCAGTACTTC. This translates into CASSLVQAGGEQYF.

The chain is built from TRBV24-1 and TRBJ2-7; 9 positions match TRBD1. The CDR3 totals 16 residues. V lost 2 bases and J lost 11; bases outside the gene matches: 15. Germline CDR1 reads KGHDR; CDR2 reads SFDVKD. The CDR3 sequence is CATSDSSKTGGPRKYF. The CDR3 bases are TGTGCCACCAGTGATTCGAGCAAGACAGGGGGGCCTCGGAAGTACTTC.

In this sample, this clonotype turned up a few times. The CDR3 loop is CASSLGPLYEQYF. The CDR3 nucleotides read TGTGCCAGCAGCTTGGGACCGCTCTACGAGCAGTACTTC. This chain uses TRBV7-3 with TRBJ2-7; D may correspond to TRBD1 or TRBD2 (5 bases each). CDR1 is SGHTA and CDR2 is FQGTGA in the germline V gene. V was cut by 3 bases and J by 3 bases, with 9 bases left in between. The CDR3 is 13 residues long.

The chain combines TRBV20-1 with TRBJ1-2, with TRBD1 matching over 7 bases. The CDR3 has 14 amino acids. From germline, CDR1 is DFQATT and CDR2 SNEGSKA (reference sequence). With 3 bases clipped from V and 2 bases from J, the junction kept 6 bases outside the gene matches. CDR3: CSASLGQNNYGYTF. For the CDR3, the DNA is TGCAGTGCTAGCCTGGGACAGAACAACTATGGCTACACCTTC.

This chain joins TRBV5-4 and TRBJ1-2; a weak D match, TRBD1 (5 bases). The CDR3 runs 14 residues. The V gene lost 0 bases and the J gene lost 8 bases, with 14 bases spanning the gap. Germline V lookup: CDR1 SGHNT, CDR2 YYREEE (reference sequence). For the CDR3, the DNA is TGTGCCAGCAGCTTGGGACCCTCGTCAGGGGGCTACACCTTC. It is translated as CASSLGPSSGGYTF.

This chain connects TRBV4-3 to TRBJ1-2, with a possible D match to TRBD1 (6 bases). V was trimmed by 8 bases and J by 4 bases, leaving 14 bases between them. Germline CDR1 and CDR2: LGHNA and YSLEER. The CDR3 extends over 13 amino acids. CDR3 sequence (DNA): TGCGCCAGCGGGGGCCTCGGTGGCTATGGCTACACCTTC. It translates to CASGGLGGYGYTF.

Remarks on this clonotype: A much larger clone lies a single base off, so this may be a read error. V usage is TRBV10-3 and J usage is TRBJ2-7, with D tentatively TRBD1 or TRBD2 (7 bases each). CDR1 ENHRY and CDR2 SYGVKD come from the germline V gene. This CDR3 has 16 residues. Here the CDR3 DNA reads TGTGCCAGCAGTTTAGGGGGCGGGGGACGTTCCTACGAGCAGCACTTC. It translates to CASSLGGGGRSYEQHF.